This T cell receptor (beta chain) was identified in a study of blood T cell repertoires in COVID-19. In the study overall: The analysed material was cDNA or gDNA that came from T cells, B-cell-depleted T cells, or PBMCs.

In the authors' workflow: Amplifying reference gene primers gave estimates of nucleated cell counts. TCRdb keeps only in-frame clones here, not all; method: immunoSEQ multiplex PCR. The D gene and trimming were derived from the DNA, and the V and J assignments and clone size from that table. The sample has about 180,000 clones; about 81% are singletons. Sequenced sample: peripheral blood. The TCR was taken from a woman in her 70s with acute or convalescent COVID-19.

The CDR3 DNA is TGTGCCAGCAGACCGGGAGAGGGGTTAGGAAGGGTAAAACTGTTTTTT. Its translation: CASRPGEGLGRVKLFF. The chain uses TRBV2 and TRBJ1-4; D may be TRBD1 (5 bases). Germline CDR1 SNHLY, CDR2 FYNNEI. The ends were cut back, 6 bases at V and 10 bases at J, with 24 bases in the middle. The CDR3 totals 16 residues.